This T cell receptor beta chain came from a study of shared clonotypes between healthy human individuals. Study results and caveats: Memory subsets had estimated richness that was generally smaller than that of naive subsets. Clonotype sharing levels among donors were expected to vary with sequencing depth. Investigators collected only blood, and repertoires in tissues likely differ.

The method was immunoSEQ multiplex PCR; TCRdb's version includes in-frame clones alone and lacks a portion of them. Among millions of clones listed, approximately 94% were seen once. Naivety among CD8 cells was defined by CD45RO negativity and positive CCR7 selection, thereby excluding terminally differentiated effector memory CD45RA+ cells. Germline loops: CDR1 SGHAT, CDR2 FQNNGV. CDR3 length: 12 residues. V was pared by 8 bases and J by 0 bases, with 7 bases between. Concerning this clone: Its antigen is unidentified.

This clonotype originated in a man aged 18 to 29 in good health. Some clones in this sample may be carry-over from other donors' samples. The V gene is TRBV11-2, the J gene TRBJ1-1; TRBD1 might be the D (5 bases). Sequenced sample: naive CD8+ T cells from PBMCs. The CDR3 DNA follows: TGTGCCAGCCAGGGAATGAACACTGAAGCTTTCTTT. Protein product: CASQGMNTEAFF.